Listed below are T cell receptor beta chains from one sample, sequenced in a study of blood T cells in healthy people across ages. In TCRdb, the 5' RACE reads were re-called with MiXCR into one record per CDR3 protein. The table includes 1.5 million to 2 million distinct CDR3 sequences, 28% detected once. The sequencing input was blood. All receptors derive from a woman in her twenties or thirties in good health. Each CDR3 is given with its conserved first and last residue. D genes are given only for firm matches. Clone size is shown for a subset of rows, as once, few, many or a class of expanded clone.

abundance	d_gene	v_gene	j_gene	CDR3aa	CDR3nt
many	TRBD2	TRBV29-1	TRBJ2-5	CSVDGETGGLETQYF	TGCAGCGTTGATGGTGAGACGGGGGGTTTGGAGACCCAGTACTTC
few	TRBD2	TRBV11-3	TRBJ2-1	CASSLGPTSAEQFF	TGTGCCAGCAGCTTAGGCCCCACTAGCGCTGAGCAGTTCTTC
.	TRBD2	TRBV12-3/TRBV12-4	TRBJ2-7	CASSLRTSGAEQYF	TGTGCCAGCAGTTTACGGACTAGCGGGGCCGAGCAGTACTTC
many	TRBD2	TRBV5-4	TRBJ2-1	CASSLEGRGGSAEQFF	TGTGCCAGCAGCTTGGAAGGGCGGGGGGGCTCGGCTGAGCAGTTCTTC
.	.	TRBV12-3/TRBV12-4	TRBJ2-1	CASSPRRRRYNEQFF	TGTGCCAGCAGCCCCCGGCGCCGACGCTACAATGAGCAGTTCTTC
few	.	TRBV29-1	TRBJ1-1	CSVDGGLNTEAFF	TGCAGCGTTGATGGTGGACTGAACACTGAAGCTTTCTTT
many	TRBD2	TRBV28	TRBJ2-5	CAHTGGQVETQYF	TGTGCCCATACGGGGGGGCAGGTCGAGACCCAGTACTTC
.	TRBD2	TRBV7-8	TRBJ2-3	CASSLARSSGLDTQYF	TGTGCCAGCAGCTTAGCTCGGTCTAGCGGCCTGGATACGCAGTATTTT
.	TRBD2	TRBV29-1	TRBJ2-3	CSAEGLAGKSSTDTQYF	TGCAGCGCCGAGGGACTAGCGGGAAAATCTAGCACAGATACGCAGTATTTT
many	.	TRBV11-2	TRBJ2-3	CASSTESADTQYF	TGTGCCAGCAGCACTGAGTCGGCAGATACGCAGTATTTT
.	.	TRBV20-1	TRBJ2-7	CSGGAGAVLSYEQYF	TGCAGTGGGGGGGCGGGGGCTGTCCTCTCCTACGAGCAGTACTTC
many	.	TRBV10-2	TRBJ2-6	CASKVASSGANVLTF	TGCGCCAGCAAGGTCGCTAGCTCTGGGGCCAACGTCCTGACTTTC
.	TRBD2	TRBV5-4	TRBJ2-1	CASSRGGEGSYNEQFF	TGTGCCAGCAGCCGTGGTGGGGAGGGCTCCTACAATGAGCAGTTCTTC
few	TRBD1	TRBV6-5	TRBJ1-2	CASSYGDRVLGYTF	TGTGCCAGCAGTTATGGGGACAGGGTCCTTGGCTACACCTTC
few	.	TRBV14	TRBJ2-5	CASSQWRGTEETQYF	TGTGCCAGCAGCCAATGGAGGGGGACGGAAGAGACCCAGTACTTC
many	.	TRBV9	TRBJ2-7	CASSVEPDTPREQYF	TGTGCCAGCAGCGTAGAGCCGGACACCCCGAGGGAGCAGTACTTC
many	TRBD2	TRBV7-3	TRBJ2-7	CASSLLADDEQYF	TGTGCCAGCAGCTTACTAGCGGACGACGAGCAGTACTTC
many	TRBD1	TRBV6-5	TRBJ2-1	CANTGGYTSYNEQFF	TGTGCCAACACAGGGGGTTATACAAGTTACAATGAGCAGTTCTTC
.	.	TRBV5-1	TRBJ1-1	CAGSPGAMNTEAFF	TGCGCCGGCAGCCCAGGAGCCATGAACACTGAAGCTTTCTTT
.	.	TRBV7-3	TRBJ2-6	CASSLSAGYSGANVLTF	TGTGCCAGCAGCTTATCAGCGGGCTACTCTGGGGCCAACGTCCTGACTTTC
few	.	TRBV5-1	TRBJ1-1	CASSLGWGLNTEAFF	TGCGCCAGCAGCTTGGGGTGGGGTTTGAACACTGAAGCTTTCTTT
few	TRBD1	TRBV7-2	TRBJ2-1	CASSSRSGTGLPAEQFF	TGTGCCAGCAGCTCCCGCTCCGGGACAGGGCTACCGGCCGAGCAGTTCTTC
few	TRBD2	TRBV7-3	TRBJ2-7	CASSLMRGDSYEQYF	TGTGCCAGCAGCTTAATGCGGGGGGACTCCTACGAGCAGTACTTC
.	.	TRBV16	TRBJ2-7	CASSQLRGTYEQYF	TGTGCCAGCAGCCAATTAAGGGGAACCTACGAGCAGTACTTC
few	.	TRBV7-2	TRBJ1-6	CASSLITSYNSPLHF	TGTGCCAGCAGCTTGATTACGTCCTATAATTCACCCCTCCACTTT
.	TRBD1	TRBV20-1	TRBJ1-5	CSALRDRENQPQHF	TGCAGTGCTCTCCGGGACAGGGAAAATCAGCCCCAGCATTTT
few	TRBD2	TRBV9	TRBJ2-7	CASSGDYSYEQYF	TGTGCCAGCAGTGGGGACTACTCCTACGAGCAGTACTTC
.	TRBD1	TRBV10-3	TRBJ1-1	CAISEGTGTAFF	TGTGCCATCAGTGAGGGGACAGGGACAGCTTTCTTT
.	TRBD1	TRBV5-1	TRBJ1-2	CASSTGQGKSYGYTF	TGCGCCAGCAGCACGGGACAGGGGAAAAGCTATGGCTACACCTTC
.	.	TRBV20-1	TRBJ2-5	CSARDRDSGEQETQYF	TGCAGTGCTAGAGACCGGGACTCCGGGGAACAAGAGACCCAGTACTTC
.	TRBD1	TRBV18	TRBJ1-6	CASSPRTGTGDSPLHF	TGTGCCAGCTCACCAAGAACCGGGACAGGGGATTCACCCCTCCACTTT
.	.	TRBV15	TRBJ1-4	CATSREVRFPGLNEKLFF	TGTGCCACCAGCAGAGAAGTCAGGTTCCCGGGGCTTAATGAAAAACTGTTTTTT
.	.	TRBV9	TRBJ1-6	CASSASAGAVNSPLHF	TGTGCCAGCAGCGCGTCAGCAGGGGCTGTTAATTCACCCCTCCACTTT
.	.	TRBV5-1	TRBJ2-5	CASSYQGETQYF	TGCGCCAGCAGCTATCAGGGGGAGACCCAGTACTTC
.	TRBD1	TRBV4-1	TRBJ2-7	CASSQPLQGVRVHEQYF	TGCGCCAGCAGCCAACCCTTACAGGGGGTTAGGGTTCACGAGCAGTACTTC